Listed here are 30 T cell receptor beta chains from one sample, sequenced in a study of T cell responses to AZD1222 COVID-19 vaccine. The data were produced by immunoSEQ multiplex PCR, yet TCRdb's version contains in-frame clones alone and is incomplete. The table includes over 100,000 clones, over 75% detected once. The sample consisted of peripheral blood, taken on day 0 of MenACWY control vaccination. The receptor source for this set is an adult in good health.

V gene TRBV20-1 combines with J gene TRBJ2-5; D is unclear. Germline loops: CDR1 DFQATT, CDR2 SNEGSKA (reference sequence). The CDR3 runs to 10 residues. The V end was cut by 5 bases, the J end by 2 bases, with 3 bases between. In DNA form, the CDR3 reads TGCAGTGCTGGACAAGAGACCCAGTACTTC. It translates to CSAGQETQYF.

About this clone: Other DNA sequences in this sample translate to the same CDR3. The chain combines TRBV7-3 with TRBJ2-1; D may correspond to TRBD1 or TRBD2 (7 bases each). The CDR3 contains 13 residues. Trimming removed 5 bases from V and 7 bases from J, with 12 bases in between. CDR1 and CDR2 (germline): SGHTA, FQGTGA. The CDR3 sequence is CASSLQGGNEQFF. CDR3 nucleotide sequence: TGTGCCAGCAGCCTCCAGGGGGGGAATGAGCAGTTCTTC.

This chain connects TRBV2 to TRBJ1-2; TRBD1 matches 8 bases. The CDR3 consists of 14 residues. Germline CDR1 and CDR2: SNHLY and FYNNEI. V gave up 8 bases and J gave up 0 bases; unmatched junction bases: 5. CDR3 in amino acids: CASPGGLTNYGYTF. The CDR3 nucleotides read TGTGCCAGCCCAGGGGGCCTTACTAACTATGGCTACACCTTC.

The CDR3 DNA reads as TGTGCCAGCTCACTATCCCCAGGGCCCTACGAGCAGTACTTC. Its protein is CASSLSPGPYEQYF. The J gene is TRBJ2-7, the V gene TRBV18; weak D call: TRBD1 (5 bases). Germline CDR1 KGHSH, CDR2 LQKENI. The CDR3 contains 14 residues. Trimming pared 4 bases from V and 2 bases from J, leaving 12 bases between.

V and J are TRBV5-6 and TRBJ1-2, with D unresolved. CDR3 size: 16 residues. Trimming removed 1 base from V and 2 bases from J, with 15 bases in between. Germline CDR1 is SGHDT and CDR2 is YYEEEE. The chain's CDR3 is CASSLNLRHGNYGYTF. The CDR3 bases are TGTGCCAGCAGCTTGAATTTGCGTCACGGAAACTATGGCTACACCTTC. Complete variable domain (other parts from reference TRBV5-6 and TRBJ1-2): DAGVTQSPTHLIKTRGQQVTLRCSPKSGHDTVSWYQQALGQGPQFIFQYYEEEERQRGNFPDRFSGHQFPNYSSELNVNALLLGDSALYLCASSLNLRHGNYGYTFGSGTRLTVV.

The chain uses TRBV25-1 and TRBJ2-1; 9 bases are shared with TRBD1. The junction had 5 bases not matched to a gene; V was cut back by 1 base and J by 4 bases. Looked up from germline, CDR1 is MGHDK and CDR2 is SYGVNS. This CDR3 spans 16 amino acids. The CDR3 sequence is CASSESGTGLYNEQFF. The CDR3 region has the DNA TGTGCCAGCAGTGAATCGGGGACAGGGTTATACAATGAGCAGTTCTTC.

Only one count was recorded for this clone. The chain links TRBV20-1 to TRBJ2-7; D may be TRBD1 or TRBD2 (5 bases each). V lost 3 bases and J lost 0, with 12 bases in between. The length of the CDR3 is 14 residues. Germline assignment: CDR1 DFQATT and CDR2 SNEGSKA (reference sequence). CDR3 in DNA: TGCAGTGCTAGTACCGGGACGAACTCCTACGAGCAGTACTTC. Protein sequence: CSASTGTNSYEQYF.

In this sample, this clone turned up once. This chain uses TRBV9 with TRBJ2-7; a weak D match, TRBD1 (6 bases). The CDR3 extends over 13 amino acids. Germline V gene lookup returns CDR1 SGDLS and CDR2 YYNGEE. V lost 1 base to trimming and J lost 6 bases, with 11 bases between them. DNA of the CDR3: TGTGCCAGCAGCGTATCCACAGGGTTCGAGCAGTACTTC. It is translated as CASSVSTGFEQYF.

The count of this clone is one. The chain uses TRBV27 and TRBJ2-7; tentative D call: TRBD2 (6 bases). CDR3 length: 15 residues. Germline V gene data show CDR1 as MNHEY and CDR2 as SMNVEV (reference sequence). Trimming took 2 bases from V and 5 from J, leaving 16 bases between them. In nucleotides, the CDR3 is TGTGCCAGCAGTTTAGCCGTACGGGGGTACCACGAGCAGTACTTC. It is translated as CASSLAVRGYHEQYF.

The V call is TRBV30, the J call TRBJ1-1; possibly TRBD1 for D (6 bases). CDR1 is GTSNPN, CDR2 SVGIG, per germline (reference sequence). V lost 5 bases and J 0 bases, leaving 10 bases between the germline ends. The CDR3 length is 13 residues. The CDR3 nucleotides are TGTGCCTGGGGAGGGGGAATGAACACTGAAGCTTTCTTT. Protein: CAWGGGMNTEAFF.

The V and J genes are TRBV5-8 and TRBJ1-1; D possibly corresponds to TRBD1 (5 bases). Germline assignment: CDR1 SGHTS and CDR2 YDEGEE. Trimming pared 1 base from V and 10 bases from J, leaving 17 bases between. CDR3 size: 14 residues. This chain's CDR3 is CASSLLGRATRAFF. The CDR3 nucleotides are TGTGCCAGCAGCTTGCTTGGCAGGGCCACCCGAGCTTTCTTT.

The chain carries TRBV9 and TRBJ2-7; TRBD2 matches 8 bases. This CDR3 is 15 amino acids long. From germline, CDR1 is SGDLS and CDR2 YYNGEE. V was clipped by 0 bases and J by 1 base; unmatched bases: 3. This CDR3 reads CASSVGTSGSYEQYF. CDR3 DNA: TGTGCCAGCAGCGTAGGAACTAGCGGATCCTACGAGCAGTACTTC. The full variable domain, rest sourced from reference TRBV9 and TRBJ2-7, is DSGVTQTPKHLITATGQRVTLRCSPRSGDLSVYWYQQSLDQGLQFLIQYYNGEERAKGNILERFSAQQFPDLHSELNLSSLELGDSALYFCASSVGTSGSYEQYFGPGTRLTVT.

The chain links TRBV6-1 to TRBJ2-7; tentative D call: TRBD1 (5 bases). The germline CDR1 and CDR2 sequences are MNHNS and SASEGT. The CDR3 runs to 14 residues. V dropped 1 base and J dropped 3 bases, with 10 bases sitting between them. This CDR3 is CASSEGDSYYEQYF. The CDR3, as DNA: TGTGCCAGCAGTGAAGGCGACAGTTACTACGAGCAGTACTTC.

The V and J genes are TRBV6-1 and TRBJ2-3, with 9 positions matching TRBD1. J lost 2 bases, V lost 1 base, and 1 base had no gene match. Looked up from germline, CDR1 is MNHNS and CDR2 is SASEGT. This CDR3 spans 15 amino acids. Here the CDR3 DNA reads TGTGCCAGCAGTGAAGACAGGGGGCCCACAGATACGCAGTATTTT. Protein sequence: CASSEDRGPTDTQYF.

This chain links TRBV28 with TRBJ1-1; a weak D match, TRBD1 (6 bases). The CDR3 consists of 13 residues. Trimming left V 5 bases short and J 10 bases short, with 17 bases between. From germline, CDR1 is MDHEN and CDR2 SYDVKM. This CDR3 reads CASSKQGPGAAFF. The CDR3 bases are TGTGCCAGCAGTAAACAGGGACCGGGAGCAGCTTTCTTT.

The rearrangement uses TRBV28 and TRBJ2-7; 7 positions agree with TRBD1. J gave up 4 bases and V 11 bases, and 11 bases lay outside the gene matches. Germline V gene sequence: CDR1 MDHEN, CDR2 SYDVKM. The CDR3 is made up of 13 amino acids. The CDR3 reads CASIGGAEYEQYF. The CDR3 nucleotides are TGTGCCTCTATAGGGGGCGCGGAGTACGAGCAGTACTTC.

V usage is TRBV10-3 and J usage is TRBJ1-5; D may be TRBD1 (5 bases). Trimming pared 0 bases from V and 6 bases from J, leaving 6 bases between. Germline V gene data show CDR1 as ENHRY and CDR2 as SYGVKD. This CDR3 is built from 13 residues. This CDR3 reads CAISESGGQPQHF. The CDR3, as DNA: TGTGCCATCAGTGAGTCGGGGGGTCAGCCCCAGCATTTT.

J is TRBJ1-2 and V is TRBV5-6, with D uncertain. CDR3 length: 13 amino acids. Germline V CDR1 and CDR2: SGHDT, YYEEEE. Deletions cut 0 bases from V and 10 bases from J, with 13 bases between. CDR3 residues: CASSLEPFRDYTF. The CDR3 DNA is TGTGCCAGCAGCTTGGAGCCGTTTCGAGACTACACCTTC.

This sequence joins TRBV9 and TRBJ2-2; D is unresolved. The germline CDR1 and CDR2 sequences are SGDLS and YYNGEE. V lost 3 bases to trimming and J lost 3 bases, with 6 bases between them. This CDR3 is built from 13 residues. The CDR3 sequence is CASSAWYTGELFF. In DNA form, the CDR3 reads TGTGCCAGCAGCGCCTGGTACACCGGGGAGCTGTTTTTT.

The chain couples TRBV3-1 (or the pseudogene TRBV3-2) to TRBJ2-7; TRBD1 might be the D (6 bases). The V gene lost 3 bases and the J gene lost 3 bases, with 12 bases spanning the gap. CDR3 length equals 14 residues. Germline V gene lookup returns CDR1 LGHDT and CDR2 YNNKEL (reference sequence). DNA of the CDR3: TGTGCCAGCAGCCATTCAGGGGAAAACTACGAGCAGTACTTC. It is translated as CASSHSGENYEQYF.

This clone was counted a single time. CDR3 nucleotides: TGTGCCAGCAGCTTGAGCGGTGGAAACACCATATATTTT. It is translated as CASSLSGGNTIYF. This chain joins TRBV5-4 and TRBJ1-3, with unresolved D. The germline gives CDR1 SGHNT, CDR2 YYREEE (reference sequence). The CDR3 sequence is 13 residues long. With 1 base removed from V and 3 bases from J, the gap between germline ends came to 5 bases. The full variable domain, completed using reference TRBV5-4 and TRBJ1-3, is ETGVTQSPTHLIKTRGQQVTLRCSSQSGHNTVSWYQQALGQGPQFIFQYYREEENGRGNFPPRFSGLQFPNYSSELNVNALELDDSALYLCASSLSGGNTIYFGEGSWLTVV.

The CDR3 region is CAWTPTGNQPQHF. The CDR3 coding sequence is TGTGCCTGGACCCCAACAGGAAATCAGCCCCAGCATTTT. This chain joins TRBV30 and TRBJ1-5; perhaps TRBD1 as D (5 bases). CDR1 is GTSNPN, CDR2 SVGIG, per germline (reference sequence). The CDR3 is 13 amino acids. The ends were cut back, 4 bases at V and 4 bases at J, with 11 bases in the middle. Together with reference TRBV30 and TRBJ1-5, the CDR3 gives the full variable domain: SQTIHQWPATLVQPVGSPLSLECTVEGTSNPNLYWYRQAAGRGLQLLFYSVGIGQISSEVPQNLSASRPQDRQFILSSKKLLLSDSGFYLCAWTPTGNQPQHFGDGTRLSIL.

In its sample, this clone was seen a few times. This sequence joins TRBV19 and TRBJ2-2, with D perhaps being TRBD1 or TRBD2 (6 bases each). The germline CDR1 and CDR2 sequences are LNHDA and SQIVND (reference sequence). CDR3 length equals 14 residues. Trimming left V 7 bases short and J 4 bases short, with 13 bases between. CDR3 nucleotides: TGTGCCAGTAATGACTGGGGGGCCACCGGGGAGCTGTTTTTT. Residues: CASNDWGATGELFF. Full variable domain (outside the CDR3, taken from reference TRBV19 and TRBJ2-2): DGGITQSPKYLFRKEGQNVTLSCEQNLNHDAMYWYRQDPGQGLRLIYYSQIVNDFQKGDIAEGYSVSREKKESFPLTVTSAQKNPTAFYLCASNDWGATGELFFGEGSRLTVL.

This chain links TRBV7-2 with TRBJ2-2; the D gene could be TRBD1 or TRBD2 (5 bases each). This CDR3 contains 14 residues. The V gene's germline CDR1 is SGHTA and CDR2 FQGNSA. Trimming removed 9 bases at V and 2 bases at J, with 13 bases between. The CDR3 sequence: CASHGGRNTGELFF. CDR3 sequence (DNA): TGTGCCAGTCATGGGGGACGTAACACCGGGGAGCTGTTTTTT.

V usage is TRBV11-2 and J usage is TRBJ2-7; D is undetermined. Germline lookup yields CDR1 SGHAT and CDR2 FQNNGV. The length of the CDR3 is 12 residues. The V and J ends lost 5 bases and 6 bases respectively, with 11 bases between them. CDR3 amino acids: CASSRWTSEQYF. CDR3 sequence (DNA): TGTGCCAGCAGCCGGTGGACGTCCGAGCAGTACTTC.

This chain links TRBV6-2 or TRBV6-3 with TRBJ2-7; 11 bases match TRBD2. The V gene end was trimmed by 1 base and the J gene end by 5 bases; junction bases not matched to a gene: 10. CDR1 MNHEY and CDR2 SVGEGT come from the germline V gene. This CDR3 is built from 17 residues. This CDR3 reads CASSYFGTSGDPDEQYF. The CDR3 DNA reads as TGTGCCAGCAGTTACTTCGGGACTAGCGGTGACCCGGACGAGCAGTACTTC.

The V call is TRBV6-5, the J call TRBJ1-1, with no clear D. Germline lookup yields CDR1 MNHEY and CDR2 SVGAGI. Trimming left V 6 bases short and J 4 bases short, with 9 bases between. The CDR3 loop spans 12 amino acids. Here the CDR3 reads CASSRLGTEAFF. The CDR3 bases are TGTGCCAGCAGCCGACTTGGCACTGAAGCTTTCTTT.

This chain uses TRBV7-9 with TRBJ1-2; no clear D gene. Looked up from germline, CDR1 is SEHNR and CDR2 is FQNEAQ (reference sequence). This CDR3 has 14 amino acids. The V end was cut by 0 bases, the J end by 4 bases, with 9 bases between. DNA for the CDR3: TGTGCCAGCAGCTTAGCACCGATAACCTATGGCTACACCTTC. This sequence encodes CASSLAPITYGYTF.

The gene calls are TRBV12-3 or TRBV12-4 and TRBJ1-2, with no clear D. Trimming cost V 6 bases and J 8 bases, with 16 bases left between them. The CDR3 has 13 residues. CDR3 in amino acids: CASSPLGTIGYTF. CDR3 sequence (DNA): TGTGCCAGCAGCCCACTTGGCACTATCGGCTACACCTTC.

The V gene is TRBV7-2, the J gene TRBJ1-3; D uncertain. V was cut by 5 bases and J by 0 bases, with 8 bases left in between. The CDR3 has 14 residues. Germline CDR1 is SGHTA and CDR2 is FQGNSA. The CDR3 protein is CASSAGDSGNTIYF. The CDR3 bases are TGTGCCAGCAGCGCGGGAGACTCTGGAAACACCATATATTTT. Together with reference TRBV7-2 and TRBJ1-3, the CDR3 gives the full variable domain: GAGVSQSPSNKVTEKGKDVELRCDPISGHTALYWYRQSLGQGLEFLIYFQGNSAPDKSGLPSDRFSAERTGGSVSTLTIQRTQQEDSAVYLCASSAGDSGNTIYFGEGSWLTVV.